This record covers a single T cell receptor beta chain. Its matching antigen is unknown. This entry comes from a study of blood T cells in healthy people across ages. In the study overall: T cells yielded about one barcoded beta molecule per two cells through template switching.

For the second PCR, which ran for 7 to 11 cycles, a sample-barcoded 5' primer and a J-beta primer mix were used. Each cDNA molecule was tagged by a template-switch adaptor with 12 random nucleotides. TCRdb reanalysed the 5' RACE reads using MiXCR and keeps one entry per CDR3 protein. The sample lists hundreds of thousands of distinct CDR3 sequences; more than 45% were seen once. Regarding the study as a whole: Fewer expanded clones and more diversity marked long-lived versus aged donors.

The sequence was obtained from a woman at least 80 years old in good health. The material sequenced was blood.

DNA for the CDR3: TGCAGTGCTAGTGGCCCAGGTTTTAGGACCGTAGACCTAAACATTCAGTACTTC. As protein: CSASGPGFRTVDLNIQYF. The chain is built from TRBV20-1 and TRBJ2-7; D ambiguous. The J call may be faulty, since TRBJ2-4 better matches the DNA end. CDR1 and CDR2 (germline): DFQATT, SNEGSKA (reference sequence). The CDR3 is 18 residues long.